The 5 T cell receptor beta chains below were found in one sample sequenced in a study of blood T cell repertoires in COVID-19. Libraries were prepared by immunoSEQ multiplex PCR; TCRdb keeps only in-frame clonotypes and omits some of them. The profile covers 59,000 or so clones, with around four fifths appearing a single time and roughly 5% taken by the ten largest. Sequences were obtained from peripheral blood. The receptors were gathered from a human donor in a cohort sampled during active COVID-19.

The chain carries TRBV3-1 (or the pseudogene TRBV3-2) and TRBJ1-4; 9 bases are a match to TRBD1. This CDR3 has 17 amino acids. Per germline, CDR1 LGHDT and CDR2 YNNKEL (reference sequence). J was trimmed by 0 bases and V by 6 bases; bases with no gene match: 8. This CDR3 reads CASRWDRDCATNEKLFF. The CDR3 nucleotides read TGTGCCAGCAGATGGGACAGGGATTGTGCAACTAATGAAAAACTGTTTTTT.

The CDR3 sequence is CASSLRPRGGTEAFF. In DNA form, the CDR3 reads TGTGCCAGCAGCTTAAGGCCCCGAGGGGGCACTGAAGCTTTCTTT. This sequence joins TRBV7-9 and TRBJ1-1; D perhaps matches TRBD1 (6 bases). V lost 2 bases to trimming and J lost 4 bases, with 14 bases between them. The germline CDR1 and CDR2 sequences are SEHNR and FQNEAQ (reference sequence). The CDR3 covers 15 residues. The whole variable domain, filled in from reference TRBV7-9 and TRBJ1-1, reads DTGVSQNPRHKITKRGQNVTFRCDPISEHNRLYWYRQTLGQGPEFLTYFQNEAQLEKSRLLSDRFSAERPKGSFSTLEIQRTEQGDSAMYLCASSLRPRGGTEAFFGQGTRLTVV.

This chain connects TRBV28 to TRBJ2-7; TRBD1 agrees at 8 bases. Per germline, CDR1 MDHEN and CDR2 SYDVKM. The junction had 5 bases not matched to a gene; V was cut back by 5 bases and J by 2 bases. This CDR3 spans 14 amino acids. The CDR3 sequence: CASSVGQGTYEQYF. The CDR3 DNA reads TGTGCCAGCAGTGTAGGACAGGGAACCTACGAGCAGTACTTC. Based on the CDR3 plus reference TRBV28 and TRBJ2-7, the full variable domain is DVKVTQSSRYLVKRTGEKVFLECVQDMDHENMFWYRQDPGLGLRLIYFSYDVKMKEKGDIPEGYSVSREKKERFSLILESASTNQTSMYLCASSVGQGTYEQYFGPGTRLTVT.

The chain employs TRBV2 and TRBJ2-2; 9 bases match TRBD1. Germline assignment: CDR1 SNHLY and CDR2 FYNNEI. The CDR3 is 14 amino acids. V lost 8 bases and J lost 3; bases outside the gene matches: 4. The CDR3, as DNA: TGTGCCAGCCGTCGACAGGGGGACACCGGGGAGCTGTTTTTT. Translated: CASRRQGDTGELFF.

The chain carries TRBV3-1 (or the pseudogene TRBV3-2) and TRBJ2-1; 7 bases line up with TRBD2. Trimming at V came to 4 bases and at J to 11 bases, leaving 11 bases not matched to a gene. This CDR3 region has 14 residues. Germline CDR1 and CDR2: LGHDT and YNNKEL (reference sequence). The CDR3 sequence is CASSLSERGQQQFF. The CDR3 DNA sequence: TGTGCCAGCAGCCTATCCGAGCGGGGCCAGCAGCAGTTCTTC.